One T cell receptor beta chain is described in this entry. Its cognate antigen has yet to be identified. One end of the junction varies from germline; a read error may be responsible. Libraries were built with the immunoSEQ multiplex PCR assay. The multiplex PCR relied on a mix of 60 forward primers for TCR Vbeta segments and 13 reverse primers for TCR Jbeta segments. Amplification of the CDR3 region of rearranged TCR beta genes was performed with a multiplex PCR assay on genomic DNA. On the Illumina HiSeq System, the amplified TCR beta libraries were sequenced as 87-base-pair reads. For the original study's pipeline: A later analysis tallied approximately 87 million unique TCR beta chains across the roughly 610 repertoires, and around 12 million of those chains were shared by two or more donors. To remove PCR and sequencing errors, raw reads were error-corrected and collapsed into unique sequences using a nearest-neighbor algorithm that merged closely related sequences. CDR3 sequences were aligned to IMGT reference sequences to assign V, D and J gene segments. For a sequence to be retained, a match of at least six nucleotides was required to both a V gene segment and a J gene segment. Rearrangements were classified as productive when the CDR3 lacked stop codons and remained in frame with V and J, and all other rearrangements were classified as non-productive. Following IMGT convention, CDR3 was defined as the stretch from the second conserved V-encoded cysteine to the conserved J-encoded phenylalanine. The earlier analysis of some 580 of the donors excluded any sequence lacking an unambiguous match to a single V gene segment. An earlier analysis of several hundred of the donors called V segments functional above 56.7% productive rearrangements and segregating when the between-donor standard deviation exceeded 5%. To diagnose cytomegalovirus status from the catalog of TCR beta chain sequences, a statistical classification framework was built. A later analysis assigned V and J genes by comparing TCR nucleotide sequences with IMGT/GENE-DB human TR gene sequences. A later analysis assigned CDR3 sequences and most-parsimonious VDJ recombination scenarios with the TCRdist pipeline. In a later analysis, each TCR beta chain was defined by its CDR3 amino acid sequence together with its V-gene family, and reads lacking a unique V-gene family were excluded. A later analysis removed over 500 highly shared, low-generation-probability nucleotide sequences to deal with suspected cross-contamination and a sequencing artifact. A later analysis calculated a clonal expansion index for each public chain from normalized within-repertoire ranks of inferred template counts. In a later analysis, generation probabilities were computed with a VDJ recombination model fitted to out-of-frame rearrangements, and the resulting probabilities were checked against IGoR. In a later analysis, hypergeometric tests were used to score TCR-TCR, TCR-HLA and TCR-CMV co-occurrence, with a repertoire-size bias correction applied to TCR pairs. A later analysis estimated false discovery rates by permuting HLA or CMV assignments 20 times. A later analysis grouped co-occurring TCRs with DBSCAN, adding TCRdist sequence similarity when clustering within HLA-allele-positive subsets. Repertoires with fewer than 30,000 or more than 120,000 public chains, plus five repertoires with anomalous nucleotide sharing, were excluded from co-occurrence clustering. Sourced from immuneACCESS, this table was stored by TCRdb with only in-frame sequences that have V and J called. A share of the clones is absent; for the studies checked, an unresolved V gene accounts for under half, and the remainder has no known explanation. V, J and clone size are taken as reported in that table, and D and trimming were inferred from the DNA itself. Counted in this sample were approximately 140,000 clones; 60% to 85% of them appeared once. About 2.8% of the sample goes to the ten largest clones.

The CDR3 starts with the cysteine, ends with the phenylalanine, and has 15 residues. The sequence is cut down to CDR3 DNA, 45 bases in frame from base 1. Looking up the germline V gene (reference sequence) yields CDR1 LNHDA and CDR2 SQIVND. In total, fewer than 750 healthy bone marrow donors made up the cohort. At the time of sampling, every cohort member was nominally healthy, though immune exposures that went unrecorded were likely present. The donor was CMV seronegative and belonged to the group of 352 seronegative cohort members. Every donor gave a peripheral blood sample, and the peripheral blood mononuclear cells from that sample were used for TCR beta sequencing. The Qiagen DNeasy Blood Extraction Kit was used to extract genomic DNA from the blood cell samples. The source of the sample is a study of cytomegalovirus exposure and HLA in healthy donors (dated by TCRdb to about 2017). Background on the whole study: According to an earlier analysis of 450 to 650 of the donors, 200 million or so T cells yielded 117 million unique TCR beta sequences and 276 Gb of sequence data. A later analysis re-examined previously published TCR beta repertoires from over 500 donors and added high-resolution HLA genotyping to investigate patterns of TCR occurrence. An early release covering more than 500 HLA-typed donors comprised about 300 gigabases of sequencing data and tens of millions of unique TCR sequences. Every discovery cohort repertoire had been produced on one sequencing platform. The T cell repertoires of under 750 subjects were profiled by immunosequencing and related to cytomegalovirus serostatus. Besides the first cohort of under 700 subjects, a separate validation cohort made up of around 120 different subjects was used. The study combined high-throughput TCR immunosequencing, statistical association of individual TCRs with disease status, and machine learning to predict cytomegalovirus infection status. Among 398 genotyped donors of the cohort, an average of roughly 240,000 unique TCR beta nucleotide sequences were sequenced per donor, around 18% of them non-productive. In the later analysis, no new phenotypic data were used to find candidate immune exposures; instead, reliance was placed on TCR beta sequences and their occurrence across donors. The number of donors typed differed by locus, with roughly 620-640 for A, B, C, DRB1 and DQB1, more than 500 for DQA1, 600 to 610 for DPA1, and 400 to 490 for DPB1. Donor age, sex, ethnicity and CMV serostatus were compiled alongside the repertoire data. To decide whether each TCR beta V gene segment behaved as functional or pseudogenic, an earlier analysis of 587 of the donors relied on high-throughput TCR beta sequencing. HLA typing included class I and class II loci at four-digit resolution. Genome-wide SNP genotypes for about 55% of the roughly 670 donors were used in a later genetic analysis, which treated that subset as a discovery cohort. A handful of DR-DQ haplotypes were treated as single units for association and clustering because of strong linkage in the cohort. The aim of the study was to test whether cataloging public T cell receptors could identify signatures of past pathogen exposure. The genetic ancestry cluster associated with self-reported Caucasian donors included 80% to 90% of the roughly 400 genotyped donors. The study at large found these results: Several of the top co-occurrence clusters appeared to be linked to parvovirus B19, influenza, CMV and Epstein-Barr virus, according to a later analysis. For the cohort, immune exposure information was limited to CMV serostatus. Specific HLA alleles were associated with around 18,000 TCR beta sequences at a false discovery rate of 0.05 in a later analysis. The study gave a list of roughly 150 TCR beta chains associated with cytomegalovirus. This cohort had only TCR beta chains sequenced, and the lack of alpha or paired-chain data limited which features could be detected. Broadly in line with IMGT annotations, most TCR beta V segments showed up in productive rearrangements about 87% or about 30% of the time in an earlier analysis of 450 to 600 of the donors. In a later analysis, TCR association rates were found to vary across HLA loci, with the most associated TCRs seen for DRB1 alleles and the fewest for HLA-C alleles. Roughly uniform sequencing depth across donors was assumed in presence/absence analyses, although this assumption may not hold. Linkage disequilibrium might explain the correlated functional status among segregating V segments, but an unknown experimental factor could not be ruled out. A group of highly shared sequence variants was considered likely to be a technical artifact of the sequencing pipeline. According to a later analysis, most CMV-associated TCR beta chains appeared to be HLA-restricted, and the HLA associations seemed to be driven largely by CMV exposure. Because HLA typing was missing for some donors at each locus, association tests included only the typed subset. Three of the identified cytomegalovirus-associated TCR beta chains were confirmed in vitro to be specific for cytomegalovirus antigens. Across donors, most TCR sequences were observed very rarely, whereas some public TCRs were present in many individuals. In both the original and validation cohorts, the classifier was reported to diagnose cytomegalovirus status with high specificity and sensitivity. Because the 87-base-pair reads could not distinguish some IMGT-functional V segments, including TRBV6-2 and TRBV6-3, those segments were excluded. Strong co-occurrence of HLA alleles, especially DR and DQ, made assigning TCR associations to individual alleles difficult. A further reported finding was that TCR beta sequences accurately predicted the HLA-A and HLA-B alleles for most subjects in the first cohort. Seventeen rarely observed V segments, including chromosome 9 orphons, were excluded from the earlier analysis of a few hundred of the donors because counts were too low. Compared with the approximately 700-donor mean, donors in an Asian-associated ancestry cluster had fewer N-insertions in productive TCRs, according to a later genetic analysis. An association between a missense DCLRE1C variant and V-gene and J-gene trimming of TCR beta chains was found in a later genetic analysis and replicated in an independent cohort. According to the authors, the approach could potentially be generalized to other disease states and immunological phenotypes. In a later analysis, HLA-associated TCR beta chains showed more clonal expansion and lower generation probabilities than non-associated chains that were equally common.

The rearranged chain carries TRBV19 and TRBJ2-1, and 7 junctional nucleotides match TRBD2. The TCR sequence derives from a male donor in good health and CMV-seronegative. The sample comprised PBMCs. The CDR3 is CPSSIQEGGPGEQFF. The nucleotide sequence is TGTCCCAGTAGTATTCAAGAGGGAGGGCCTGGAGAGCAGTTCTTC. Joined to the reference TRBV19 and TRBJ2-1 proteins, this CDR3 gives the full variable domain: DGGITQSPKYLFRKEGQNVTLSCEQNLNHDAMYWYRQDPGQGLRLIYYSQIVNDFQKGDIAEGYSVSREKKESFPLTVTSAQKNPTAFYLCPSSIQEGGPGEQFFGPGTRLTVL.